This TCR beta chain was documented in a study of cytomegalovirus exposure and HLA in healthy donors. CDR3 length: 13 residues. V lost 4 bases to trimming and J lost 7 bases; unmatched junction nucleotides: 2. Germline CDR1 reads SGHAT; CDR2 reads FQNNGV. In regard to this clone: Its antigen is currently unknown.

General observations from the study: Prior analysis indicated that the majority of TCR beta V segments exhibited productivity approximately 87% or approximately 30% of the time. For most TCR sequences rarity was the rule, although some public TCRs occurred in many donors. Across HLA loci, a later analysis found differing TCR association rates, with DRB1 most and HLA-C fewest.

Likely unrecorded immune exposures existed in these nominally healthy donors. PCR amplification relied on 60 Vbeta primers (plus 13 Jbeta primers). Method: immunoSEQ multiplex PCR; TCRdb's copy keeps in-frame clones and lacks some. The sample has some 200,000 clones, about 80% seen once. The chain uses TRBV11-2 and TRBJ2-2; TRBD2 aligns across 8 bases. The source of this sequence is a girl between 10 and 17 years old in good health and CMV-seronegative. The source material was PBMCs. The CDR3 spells CASSSGRVGELFF. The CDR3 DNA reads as TGTGCCAGCAGCTCCGGGAGGGTCGGGGAGCTGTTTTTT. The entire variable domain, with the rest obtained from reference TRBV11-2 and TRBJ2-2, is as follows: EAGVAQSPRYKIIEKRQSVAFWCNPISGHATLYWYQQILGQGPKLLIQFQNNGVVDDSQLPKDRFSAERLKGVDSTLKIQPAKLEDSAVYLCASSSGRVGELFFGEGSRLTVL.